The clone carrying this T cell receptor beta chain was picked up a small number of times. This specimen belongs to a study of human T cells and chemical hapten exposure. V lost 0 bases, J lost 8 bases, and 11 bases lay in between. Germline V gene data show CDR1 as MNHEY and CDR2 as SVGAGI. The CDR3 is made up of 14 amino acids. TCRdb re-called the RACE reads through MiXCR, storing one row per CDR3 protein. The sample holds some 330,000 distinct CDR3 sequences, approximately 5% seen once. Time point specified: pre-sensitization, week 0. Treatment: therapeutic diphenylcyclopropenone sensitization with weekly scalp DPC.

The receptor comes from a woman under 30 with alopecia areata. Some clones in this sample may be carry-over from other donors' samples. The sample here was whole blood, taken in connection with sensitization to the hapten diphenylcyclopropenone (DPC). This sequence joins TRBV6-5 and TRBJ1-5; tentatively, D is TRBD1 (5 bases). Here the CDR3 reads CASSYSGTPEPQHF. CDR3 in DNA: TGTGCCAGCAGTTACTCTGGGACCCCAGAGCCCCAGCATTTT.